Each of the 14 T cell receptor beta chains below was sequenced from the same sample in a study of blood T cell repertoires in COVID-19. The data were produced by immunoSEQ multiplex PCR, yet TCRdb's version contains in-frame clones alone and is incomplete. Of some 160,000 clones listed, roughly 90% are singletons. The source material was peripheral blood. These receptors were taken from a man younger than 35 with COVID-19, enrolled during active disease.

V and J are TRBV3-1 (or the pseudogene TRBV3-2) and TRBJ2-7; 9 positions agree with TRBD1. This CDR3 is built from 15 residues. Germline assignment: CDR1 LGHDT and CDR2 YNNKEL (reference sequence). V gave up 4 bases and J gave up 3 bases; unmatched junction bases: 7. CDR3 residues: CASSPAGTGHYEQYF. CDR3 DNA: TGTGCCAGCAGCCCAGCCGGGACAGGGCACTACGAGCAGTACTTC.

The V call is TRBV7-6, the J call TRBJ2-7; 10 bases are shared with TRBD1. The length of the CDR3 is 15 residues. Trimming took 4 bases from V and 2 from J; bases not matched to a gene: 5. Germline-derived CDR1 and CDR2 are SGHVS and FNYEAQ. CDR3 in amino acids: CASSSGQGITYEQYF. The CDR3 region has the DNA TGTGCCAGCAGCTCGGGACAGGGGATAACCTACGAGCAGTACTTC.

This sequence joins TRBV10-3 and TRBJ2-1; 9 positions match TRBD2. V gave up 1 base and J gave up 7 bases; unmatched junction bases: 5. This CDR3 region has 15 residues. Germline CDR1 ENHRY, CDR2 SYGVKD. The CDR3 DNA is TGTGCCATCAGTGAGTTAGCGGGAGAAGGGAATGAGCAGTTCTTC. Encoded protein: CAISELAGEGNEQFF.

This chain links TRBV7-9 with TRBJ2-5; 7 nucleotides match TRBD1. V trimming: 5 bases; J trimming: 1 base; junction bases outside the gene matches: 7. CDR3 length: 15 residues. CDR1 is SEHNR and CDR2 is FQNEAQ in the germline V gene (reference sequence). The CDR3 is CASSATGTAQETQYF. In nucleotides, the CDR3 is TGTGCCAGCAGCGCTACCGGGACAGCCCAAGAGACCCAGTACTTC.

V is TRBV27 and J is TRBJ2-1; 14 bases agree with TRBD2. V dropped 5 bases and J dropped 0; count of bases not matched to a gene: 6. This CDR3 comprises 18 residues. Germline V CDR1 and CDR2: MNHEY, SMNVEV (reference sequence). DNA for the CDR3: TGTGCCAGCAGTCGGACTAGCGGGAGGACCCTCTCCTACAATGAGCAGTTCTTC. It encodes CASSRTSGRTLSYNEQFF.

The gene calls are TRBV27 and TRBJ1-5, with a weak D call TRBD1 (5 bases). The germline V and J ends were trimmed by 2 bases and 8 bases, with 19 bases remaining between them. Per the germline V gene, CDR1 is MNHEY and CDR2 is SMNVEV (reference sequence). The CDR3 sequence is 16 residues long. In DNA, the CDR3 is TGTGCCAGCAGTTTAGACTTCCGGGACCGGGGGGAGCCCCAGCATTTT. Its translation: CASSLDFRDRGEPQHF.

V is TRBV27 and J is TRBJ2-5; D call uncertain. The CDR3 consists of 13 residues. Trimming stripped 2 bases from V and 4 bases from J, with 8 bases between. Germline V lookup: CDR1 MNHEY, CDR2 SMNVEV (reference sequence). The CDR3 loop reads CASSLDLGETQYF. Written as DNA, the CDR3 is TGTGCCAGCAGTTTAGACTTGGGAGAGACCCAGTACTTC.

This clone was counted only a few times. V and J are TRBV7-9 and TRBJ2-2; a possible D gene is TRBD1 (5 bases). This CDR3 comprises 17 residues. Looked up from germline, CDR1 is SEHNR and CDR2 is FQNEAQ (reference sequence). V lost 5 bases, J lost 0 bases, and 16 bases lay in between. The CDR3 DNA follows: TGTGCCAGCAGCGGACCCCAGGGCCGAGCGAACACCGGGGAGCTGTTTTTT. Translating it yields CASSGPQGRANTGELFF.

The gene calls are TRBV28 and TRBJ2-7; TRBD1 matches at 7 bases. The CDR3 covers 14 residues. Germline-derived CDR1 and CDR2 are MDHEN and SYDVKM. V lost 8 bases, J lost 3 bases, and 10 bases stayed unmatched. Here the CDR3 DNA reads TGTGCCAGCCTGCCCTCGGGGACAGTCTACGAGCAGTACTTC. Its protein product is CASLPSGTVYEQYF.

The J gene is TRBJ1-5, the V gene TRBV19; D ambiguous. The CDR3 consists of 17 residues. Germline loops: CDR1 LNHDA, CDR2 SQIVND (reference sequence). The ends were cut back, 3 bases at V and 0 bases at J, with 15 bases in the middle. The CDR3 bases are TGTGCCAGTAGTATCTCCCGAAGGAGTCTTAGCAATCAGCCCCAGCATTTT. This gives the protein CASSISRRSLSNQPQHF.

The chain uses TRBV29-1 and TRBJ1-4; weak D call: TRBD1 (6 bases). The germline CDR1 and CDR2 sequences are SQVTM and ANQGSEA. V lost 5 bases to trimming and J lost 4 bases, with 14 bases between them. The CDR3 sequence is 14 residues long. In DNA form, the CDR3 reads TGCAGCGTTAGAGTGGACAGCCTTAATGAAAAACTGTTTTTT. It specifies CSVRVDSLNEKLFF.

The chain carries TRBV12-3 or TRBV12-4 and TRBJ1-1, with D perhaps TRBD1 (5 bases). V lost 7 bases and J lost 4, with 10 bases in between. The CDR3 loop spans 12 amino acids. The CDR3 DNA sequence: TGTGCCAGCACAGCGGGGACCACTGAAGCTTTCTTT. Translating gives CASTAGTTEAFF.

The CDR3 DNA follows: TGTGCCAGCAGCTTGGTAGTGCTACAGGGAAGGTCCTACAATGAGCAGTTCTTC. This translates into CASSLVVLQGRSYNEQFF. The chain is built from TRBV5-4 and TRBJ2-1; a weak D match, TRBD1 (6 bases). V gave up 0 bases and J gave up 1 base, with 17 bases separating them. CDR1 is SGHNT, CDR2 YYREEE, per germline (reference sequence). The CDR3 contains 18 residues.

The chain links TRBV13 to TRBJ2-7; D perhaps matches TRBD1 (5 bases). Germline V gene lookup returns CDR1 PRHDT and CDR2 FYEKMQ (reference sequence). CDR3 size: 16 residues. Deletions cut 1 base from V and 4 bases from J, with 17 bases between. CDR3 nucleotide sequence: TGTGCCAGCAGCTTAGTAGTTTCCCAGGGAAAGTACGAGCAGTACTTC. Translated: CASSLVVSQGKYEQYF.